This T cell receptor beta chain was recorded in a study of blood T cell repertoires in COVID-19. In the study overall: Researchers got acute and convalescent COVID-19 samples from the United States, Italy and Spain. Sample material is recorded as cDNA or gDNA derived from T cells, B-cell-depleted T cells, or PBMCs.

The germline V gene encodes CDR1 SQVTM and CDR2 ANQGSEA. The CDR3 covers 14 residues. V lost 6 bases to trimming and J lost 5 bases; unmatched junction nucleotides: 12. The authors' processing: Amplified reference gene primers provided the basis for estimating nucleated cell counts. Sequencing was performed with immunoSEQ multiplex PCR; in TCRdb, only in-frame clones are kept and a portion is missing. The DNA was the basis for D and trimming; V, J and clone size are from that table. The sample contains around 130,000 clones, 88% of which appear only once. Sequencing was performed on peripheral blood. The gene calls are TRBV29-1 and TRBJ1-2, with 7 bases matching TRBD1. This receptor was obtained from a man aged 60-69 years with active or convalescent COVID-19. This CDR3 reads CSVRAGQLRYGYTF. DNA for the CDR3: TGCAGCGTGCGGGCGGGACAGCTGAGGTATGGCTACACCTTC.